This record concerns one T cell receptor (beta chain) sequence. TCRdb processed the PCR reads anew with MiXCR; each CDR3 protein has one entry. The table includes around 12,000 distinct CDR3 sequences, 27% detected once. This entry comes from a study of immune characterization of retroperitoneal liposarcoma. The CDR3 length is 14 residues. Germline trimming cut 6 bases from V and 1 base from J; bases unmatched to any gene: 1. V gene TRBV12-3 or TRBV12-4 combines with J gene TRBJ2-5, with 11 bases that match TRBD2. The specimen sequenced was tumor tissue. The sequence was obtained from a male donor with retroperitoneal liposarcoma. The CDR3 here is CASSGTSGQETQYF. In DNA, the CDR3 is TGTGCCAGCAGCGGGACTAGCGGCCAAGAGACCCAGTACTTC.